The 10 T cell receptor beta chains below were found in one sample sequenced in a study of Ad26.COV2.S vaccination and SARS-CoV-2 variants. Documented treatment: roughly 19 received Ad26.COV2.S at low or high dose, single or two shots; 5 received placebo; per-sample allocation not given. Specimens were obtained on day 63 following the first vaccine or placebo injection. The table came from immunoSEQ multiplex PCR; TCRdb's copy has only in-frame clones and leaves some out. The sample lists 350,000 to 400,000 clones, about 89% occurring once. The input for sequencing was peripheral blood, taken in a trial of Ad26.COV2.S vaccine versus placebo. Receptors were obtained from a person aged 18-65 years who received the Ad26.COV2.S COVID-19 vaccine or a placebo.

The CDR3 nucleotides are TGTGCCAGCAGCCAATCTAGAAACAGGGGTGGCAATCAGCCCCAGCATTTT. Translating it yields CASSQSRNRGGNQPQHF. The chain joins TRBV14 to TRBJ1-5; 7 nucleotides line up with TRBD1. Looked up from germline, CDR1 is SGHDN and CDR2 is FVKESK. The trim removed 2 bases at V and 2 bases at J, leaving 9 bases unmatched. The CDR3 runs to 17 residues.

V usage is TRBV2 and J usage is TRBJ1-2; D uncertain. CDR1 and CDR2 from the germline V gene are SNHLY and FYNNEI. The CDR3 contains 15 residues. Deletions cut 6 bases from V and 2 bases from J, with 16 bases between. CDR3 loop: CASRGKDGANYGYTF. The DNA for the CDR3 is TGTGCCAGCAGGGGGAAGGACGGCGCAAACTATGGCTACACCTTC.

The chain couples TRBV10-3 to TRBJ2-5; 11 bases agree with TRBD2. CDR1 is ENHRY and CDR2 is SYGVKD in the germline V gene. Trimming took 2 bases from V and 5 from J; bases not matched to a gene: 4. The CDR3 covers 15 residues. The CDR3 region is CAISEASGRRETQYF. The CDR3 DNA sequence: TGTGCCATCAGTGAGGCTAGCGGGAGGAGGGAGACCCAGTACTTC.

The chain is built from TRBV19 and TRBJ2-6; D ambiguous. The CDR3 covers 16 residues. Looked up from germline, CDR1 is LNHDA and CDR2 is SQIVND (reference sequence). Trimming stripped 7 bases from V and 0 bases from J, with 13 bases between. The DNA of the CDR3 is TGTGCCAGTAAACCCCTGACGGACTCTGGGGCCAACGTCCTGACTTTC. Residues: CASKPLTDSGANVLTF.

This chain connects TRBV10-3 to TRBJ2-1, with TRBD2 as a possible D gene (6 bases). The ends were cut back, 2 bases at V and 8 bases at J, with 10 bases in the middle. The CDR3 runs 13 residues. Germline V gene lookup returns CDR1 ENHRY and CDR2 SYGVKD. The CDR3 DNA reads as TGTGCCATCAGTGAGGGAGGGCCGGATGAGCAGTTCTTC. Protein product: CAISEGGPDEQFF.

CDR3 region: CASSFGGLSTDTQYF. In DNA form, the CDR3 reads TGTGCCAGCAGTTTTGGGGGCCTTAGCACAGATACGCAGTATTTT. The chain links TRBV27 to TRBJ2-3, with D perhaps matching TRBD1 (6 bases). V lost 3 bases, J lost 0 bases, and 10 bases lay in between. Germline V gene lookup returns CDR1 MNHEY and CDR2 SMNVEV (reference sequence). This CDR3 is 15 amino acids long.

This clone has just one count. V and J are TRBV6-5 and TRBJ2-7; no clear D. The CDR3 consists of 15 residues. The germline V and J ends were trimmed by 6 bases and 6 bases, with 21 bases remaining between them. Germline V gene sequence: CDR1 MNHEY, CDR2 SVGAGI. The CDR3 spells CASRIFDRALGEQYF. The CDR3 DNA sequence: TGTGCCAGCAGAATATTCGATCGGGCCCTCGGCGAGCAGTACTTC.

The rearrangement joins TRBV9 to TRBJ2-1; 7 bases map to TRBD2. The CDR3 extends over 14 amino acids. The V gene end was trimmed by 5 bases and the J gene end by 5 bases; junction bases not matched to a gene: 7. From germline, CDR1 is SGDLS and CDR2 YYNGEE. The CDR3 region is CASRGGRDHNEQFF. The DNA for the CDR3 is TGTGCCAGCAGAGGAGGGAGGGACCACAATGAGCAGTTCTTC.

The rearrangement links TRBV28 to TRBJ1-6, with D perhaps TRBD1 (5 bases). The CDR3 loop spans 15 amino acids. Per germline, CDR1 MDHEN and CDR2 SYDVKM. Trimming removed 6 bases at V and 9 bases at J, with 18 bases between. CDR3 loop: CASRPPRGRFSPLHF. CDR3 in DNA: TGTGCCAGCAGGCCACCCCGGGGGAGGTTTTCACCCCTCCACTTT.

V gene TRBV15 combines with J gene TRBJ1-5; TRBD1 matches 7 bases. This CDR3 contains 15 residues. V was clipped by 3 bases and J by 6 bases; unmatched bases: 8. Germline CDR1 LNHNV, CDR2 YYDKDF (reference sequence). Here the CDR3 reads CATSSSRQGSQPQHF. For the CDR3, the DNA is TGTGCCACCAGCAGCTCAAGACAGGGAAGTCAGCCCCAGCATTTT.